This T cell receptor (beta chain) appears in the sequencing data of a study of cytomegalovirus exposure and HLA in healthy donors. Study information: Out of roughly 200 million T cells, an earlier analysis found 117 million unique TCR beta sequences in total.

Study-level results: Equally common other TCR beta chains were less clonally expanded than HLA-associated ones, a later analysis found. Prior analysis indicated that the majority of TCR beta V segments exhibited productivity approximately 87% or approximately 30% of the time.

The ends lost 3 bases at V and 4 bases at J; junction bases unmatched: 9. Germline lookup yields CDR1 MNHNS and CDR2 SASEGT. The CDR3 covers 16 residues. On this clone itself: Its antigen remains unknown.

The PCR used 60 Vbeta and 13 Jbeta primers. In the authors' methods: Roughly 80 million unique TCR beta chains, approximately 11 million of them shared, were counted by a later analysis. TCRdb's copy holds only in-frame clones and misses some; the assay was immunoSEQ multiplex PCR. That table gives V, J and clone size, and the DNA gave D and trimming. The profile shows 160,000 or so clones, around 75% of them singletons. The sequence was obtained from a young man in good health and CMV-seropositive. J is TRBJ1-5 and V is TRBV6-1, with TRBD1 matching over 7 bases. The specimen was PBMCs. The DNA for the CDR3 is TGTGCCAGCAGTGATCCTCGAGGGACAGCGAATCAGCCCCAGCATTTT. Translating gives CASSDPRGTANQPQHF.